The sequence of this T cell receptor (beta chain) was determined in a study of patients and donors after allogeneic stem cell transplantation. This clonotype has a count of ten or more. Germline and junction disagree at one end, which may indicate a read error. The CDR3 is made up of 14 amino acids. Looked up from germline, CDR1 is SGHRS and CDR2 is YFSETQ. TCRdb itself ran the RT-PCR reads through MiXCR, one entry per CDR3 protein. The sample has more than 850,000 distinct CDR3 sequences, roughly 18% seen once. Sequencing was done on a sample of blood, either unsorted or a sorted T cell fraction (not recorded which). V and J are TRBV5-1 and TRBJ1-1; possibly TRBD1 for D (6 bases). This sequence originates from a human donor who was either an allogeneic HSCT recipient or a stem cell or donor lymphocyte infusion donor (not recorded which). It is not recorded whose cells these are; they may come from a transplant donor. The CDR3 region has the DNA TGTGCCAGCAGTCCGGGGGCGGGGAACACTGAAGCTTTCTTT. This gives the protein CASSPGAGNTEAFF.